The 6 T cell receptor beta chains listed next were all sequenced from one sample in a study of identical twins. MiXCR, applied by TCRdb to the 5' RACE reads, yields one record per CDR3 protein. The sample contains under 900,000 distinct CDR3 sequences, approximately 13% of which appear only once. These data were also reused for a study on yellow fever vaccine responses in identical twins.

Input material: PBMCs. These receptor sequences come from a woman between 18 and 29 years old in good health.

This clonotype was counted between two and nine times. This rearrangement joins TRBV5-1 to TRBJ2-1; D unclear. V lost 4 bases and J lost 5, with 13 bases in between. The germline CDR1 and CDR2 sequences are SGHRS and YFSETQ. The CDR3 is 14 residues long. DNA of the CDR3: TGCGCCAGCAGCAGGTTAGGTGGCGACAATGAGCAGTTCTTC. Encoded protein: CASSRLGGDNEQFF.

This clonotype has more than one count but fewer than ten. V usage is TRBV24-1 and J usage is TRBJ2-1; 10 bases map to TRBD2. This CDR3 has 16 residues. The V gene end was trimmed by 4 bases and the J gene end by 3 bases; junction bases not matched to a gene: 5. CDR1 is KGHDR, CDR2 SFDVKD, per germline. The CDR3: CATSDAASGGYNEQFF. The CDR3 DNA reads as TGTGCCACCAGTGACGCAGCTAGCGGGGGCTACAATGAGCAGTTCTTC.

The chain uses TRBV20-1 and TRBJ2-2, with D possibly TRBD2 on 6 matching bases. This CDR3 has 13 amino acids. Germline lookup yields CDR1 DFQATT and CDR2 SNEGSKA (reference sequence). Trimming left V 3 bases short and J 1 base short, with 6 bases between. The DNA of the CDR3 is TGCAGTGCTAGCGGGAGGAACACCGGGGAGCTGTTTTTT. Its translation is CSASGRNTGELFF.

As concerns this clonotype: Since a much larger clone is just one base distant, this may be a read error. CDR3 sequence reads: CASSLTGNKETQYF. CDR3 sequence (DNA): TGTGCCAGCAGTTTAACAGGGAACAAAGAGACCCAGTACTTC. V and J are TRBV6-5 and TRBJ2-5; the D gene is possibly TRBD1 (6 bases). The CDR3 has 14 residues. Germline CDR1 reads MNHEY; CDR2 reads SVGAGI. V was clipped by 4 bases and J by 3 bases, with 12 bases between them.

The chain has TRBV6-2 or TRBV6-3 and TRBJ2-2; TRBD2 aligns across 10 bases. Germline V CDR1 and CDR2: MNHEY, SVGEGT. V dropped 2 bases and J dropped 7; count of bases not matched to a gene: 22. There are 21 residues in the CDR3. CDR3 DNA sequence: TGTGCCAGCAGTTACACCCCCGTAGCTGGACTAGCGGAGCGGCGAAACGGGGAGCTGTTTTTT. Encoded protein: CASSYTPVAGLAERRNGELFF.

This clonotype has only one observation. The rearrangement uses TRBV11-2 and TRBJ2-3; possibly TRBD2 for D (7 bases). Germline V gene sequence: CDR1 SGHAT, CDR2 FQNNGV. The CDR3 totals 16 residues. The germline V and J ends were trimmed by 0 bases and 6 bases, with 16 bases remaining between them. In DNA, the CDR3 is TGTGCCAGCAGCTTAGATGGGCGGGGGCCCTCCGATACGCAGTATTTT. This codes for CASSLDGRGPSDTQYF.